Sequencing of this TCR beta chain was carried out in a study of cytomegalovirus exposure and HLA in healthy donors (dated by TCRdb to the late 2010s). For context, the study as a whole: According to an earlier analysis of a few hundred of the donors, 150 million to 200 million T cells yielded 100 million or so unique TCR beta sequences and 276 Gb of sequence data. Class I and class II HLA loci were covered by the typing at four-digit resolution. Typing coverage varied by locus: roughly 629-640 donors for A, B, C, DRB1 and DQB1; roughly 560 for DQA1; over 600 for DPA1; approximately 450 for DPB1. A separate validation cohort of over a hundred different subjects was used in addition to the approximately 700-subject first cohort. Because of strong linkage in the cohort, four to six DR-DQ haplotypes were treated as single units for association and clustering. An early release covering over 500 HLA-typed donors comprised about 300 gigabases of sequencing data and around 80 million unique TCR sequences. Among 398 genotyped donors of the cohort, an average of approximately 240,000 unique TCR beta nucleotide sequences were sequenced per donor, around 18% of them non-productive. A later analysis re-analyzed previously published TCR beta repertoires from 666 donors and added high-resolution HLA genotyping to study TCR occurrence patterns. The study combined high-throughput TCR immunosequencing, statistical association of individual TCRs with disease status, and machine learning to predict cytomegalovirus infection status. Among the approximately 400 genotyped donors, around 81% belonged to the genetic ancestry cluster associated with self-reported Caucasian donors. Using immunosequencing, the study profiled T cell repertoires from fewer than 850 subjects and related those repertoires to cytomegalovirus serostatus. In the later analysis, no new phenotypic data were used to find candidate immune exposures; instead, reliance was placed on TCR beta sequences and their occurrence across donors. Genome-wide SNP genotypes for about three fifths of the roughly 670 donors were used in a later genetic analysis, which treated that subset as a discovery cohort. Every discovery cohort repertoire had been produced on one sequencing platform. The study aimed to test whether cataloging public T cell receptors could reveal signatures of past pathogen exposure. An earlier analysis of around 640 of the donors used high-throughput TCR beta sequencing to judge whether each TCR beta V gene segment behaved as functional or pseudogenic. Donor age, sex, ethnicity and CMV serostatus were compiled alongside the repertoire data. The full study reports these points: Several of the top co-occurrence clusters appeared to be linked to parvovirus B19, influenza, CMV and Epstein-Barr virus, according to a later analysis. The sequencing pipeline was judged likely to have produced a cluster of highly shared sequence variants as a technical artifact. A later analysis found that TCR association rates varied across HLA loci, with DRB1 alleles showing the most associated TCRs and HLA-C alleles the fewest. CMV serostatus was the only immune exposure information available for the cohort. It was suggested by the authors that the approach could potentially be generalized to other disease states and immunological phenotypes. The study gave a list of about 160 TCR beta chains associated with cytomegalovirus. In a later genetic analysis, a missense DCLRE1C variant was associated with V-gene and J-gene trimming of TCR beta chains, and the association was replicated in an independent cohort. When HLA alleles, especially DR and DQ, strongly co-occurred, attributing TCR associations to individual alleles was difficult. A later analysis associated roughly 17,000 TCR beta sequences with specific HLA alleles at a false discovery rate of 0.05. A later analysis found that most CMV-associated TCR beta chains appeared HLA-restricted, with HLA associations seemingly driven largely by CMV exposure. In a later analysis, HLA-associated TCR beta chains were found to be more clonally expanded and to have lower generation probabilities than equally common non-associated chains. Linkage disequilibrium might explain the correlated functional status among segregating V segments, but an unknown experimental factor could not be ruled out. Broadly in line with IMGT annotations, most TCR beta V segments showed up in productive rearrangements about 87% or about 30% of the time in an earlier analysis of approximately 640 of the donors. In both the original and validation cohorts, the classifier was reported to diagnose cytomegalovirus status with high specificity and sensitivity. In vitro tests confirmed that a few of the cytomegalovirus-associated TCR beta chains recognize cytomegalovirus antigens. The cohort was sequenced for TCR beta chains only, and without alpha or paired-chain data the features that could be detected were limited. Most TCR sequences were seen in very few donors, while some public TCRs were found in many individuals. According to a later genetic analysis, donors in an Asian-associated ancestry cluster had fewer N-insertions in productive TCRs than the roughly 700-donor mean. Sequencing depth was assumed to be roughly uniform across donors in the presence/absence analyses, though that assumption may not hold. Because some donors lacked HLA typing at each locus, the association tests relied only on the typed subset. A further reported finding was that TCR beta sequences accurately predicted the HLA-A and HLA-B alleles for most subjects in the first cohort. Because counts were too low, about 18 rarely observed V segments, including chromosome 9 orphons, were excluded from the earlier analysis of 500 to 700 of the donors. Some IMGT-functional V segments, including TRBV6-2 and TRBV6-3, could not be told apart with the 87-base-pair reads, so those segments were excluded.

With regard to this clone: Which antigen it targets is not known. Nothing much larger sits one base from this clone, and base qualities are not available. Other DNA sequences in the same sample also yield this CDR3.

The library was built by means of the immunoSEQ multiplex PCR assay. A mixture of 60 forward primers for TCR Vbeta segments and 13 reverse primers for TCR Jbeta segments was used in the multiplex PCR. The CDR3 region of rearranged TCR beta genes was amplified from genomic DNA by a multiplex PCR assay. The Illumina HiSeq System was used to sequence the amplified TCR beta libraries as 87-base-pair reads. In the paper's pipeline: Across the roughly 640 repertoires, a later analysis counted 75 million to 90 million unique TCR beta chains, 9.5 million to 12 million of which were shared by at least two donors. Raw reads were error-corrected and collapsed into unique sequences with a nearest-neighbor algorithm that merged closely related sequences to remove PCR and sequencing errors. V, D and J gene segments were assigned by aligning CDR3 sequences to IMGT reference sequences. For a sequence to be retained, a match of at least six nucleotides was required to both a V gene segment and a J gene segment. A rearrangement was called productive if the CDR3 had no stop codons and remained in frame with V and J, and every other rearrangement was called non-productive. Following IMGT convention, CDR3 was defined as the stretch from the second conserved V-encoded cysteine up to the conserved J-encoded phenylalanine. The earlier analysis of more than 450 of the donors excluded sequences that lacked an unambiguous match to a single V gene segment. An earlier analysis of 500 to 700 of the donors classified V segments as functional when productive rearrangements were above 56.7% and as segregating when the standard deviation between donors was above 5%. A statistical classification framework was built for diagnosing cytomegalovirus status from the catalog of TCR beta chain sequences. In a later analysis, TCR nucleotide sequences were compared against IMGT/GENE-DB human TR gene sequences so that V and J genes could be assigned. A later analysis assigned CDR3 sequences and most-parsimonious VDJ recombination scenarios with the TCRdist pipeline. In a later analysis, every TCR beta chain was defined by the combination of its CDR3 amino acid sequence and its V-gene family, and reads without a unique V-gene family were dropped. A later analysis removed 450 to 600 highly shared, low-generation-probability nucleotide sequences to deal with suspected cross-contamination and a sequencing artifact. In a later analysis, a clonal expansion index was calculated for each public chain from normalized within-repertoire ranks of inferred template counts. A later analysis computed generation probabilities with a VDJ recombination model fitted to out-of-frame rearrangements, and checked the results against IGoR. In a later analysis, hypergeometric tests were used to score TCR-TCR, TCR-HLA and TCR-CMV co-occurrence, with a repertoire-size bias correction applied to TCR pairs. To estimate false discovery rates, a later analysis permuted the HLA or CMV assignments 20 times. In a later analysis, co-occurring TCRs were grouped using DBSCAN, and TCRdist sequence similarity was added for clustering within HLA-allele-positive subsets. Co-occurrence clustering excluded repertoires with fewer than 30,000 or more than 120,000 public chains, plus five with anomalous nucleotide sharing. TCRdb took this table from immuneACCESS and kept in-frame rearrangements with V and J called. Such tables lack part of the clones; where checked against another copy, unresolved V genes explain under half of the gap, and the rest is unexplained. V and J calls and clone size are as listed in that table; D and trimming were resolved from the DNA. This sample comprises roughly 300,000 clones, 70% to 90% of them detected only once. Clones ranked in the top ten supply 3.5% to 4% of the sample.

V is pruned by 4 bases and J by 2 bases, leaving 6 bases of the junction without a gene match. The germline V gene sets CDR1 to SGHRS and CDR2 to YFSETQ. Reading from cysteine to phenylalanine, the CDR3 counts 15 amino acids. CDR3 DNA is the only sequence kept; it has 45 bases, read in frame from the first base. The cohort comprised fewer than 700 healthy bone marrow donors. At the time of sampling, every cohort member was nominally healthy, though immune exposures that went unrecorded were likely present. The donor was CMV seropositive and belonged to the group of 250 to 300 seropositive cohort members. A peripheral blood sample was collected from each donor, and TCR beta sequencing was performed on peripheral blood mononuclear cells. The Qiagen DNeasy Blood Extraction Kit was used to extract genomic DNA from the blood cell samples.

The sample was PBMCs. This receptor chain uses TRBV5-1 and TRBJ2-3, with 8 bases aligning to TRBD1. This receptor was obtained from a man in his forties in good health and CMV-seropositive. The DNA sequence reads TGCGCCAGCAGCACCCGGACAGGGCTCACAGATACGCAGTATTTT. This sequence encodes CASSTRTGLTDTQYF.